Listed below are T cell receptor beta chains from one sample, sequenced in a study of blood T cell repertoires in COVID-19. Repertoires were generated with immunoSEQ multiplex PCR, while TCRdb's copy carries only in-frame clones and drops some. The table shows about 250,000 clones, with around 86% occurring only once. Sequencing input: peripheral blood. These receptor sequences come from an older woman who had recovered from COVID-19. The CDR3 runs from the conserved cysteine through the conserved F or W. Each record gives: V gene, clone size, D gene, CDR3 length, J gene, CDR3 DNA, CDR3 protein. D genes are given only for firm matches. Size tells how often a clone was seen (once, few, many) or the class of an expanded clone, and some rows leave it out.

V gene: TRBV5-1; clone size: once; D gene: .; CDR3 length: 15; J gene: TRBJ2-7; CDR3 DNA: TGCGCCAGCAGCTTGGCGGGGGGCTACAGCTACGAGCAGTACTTC; CDR3 protein: CASSLAGGYSYEQYF
V gene: TRBV12-3/TRBV12-4; clone size: .; D gene: .; CDR3 length: 12; J gene: TRBJ1-2; CDR3 DNA: TGTGCCAGTCTCCTGGGTGGGCGCGGCTACACCTTC; CDR3 protein: CASLLGGRGYTF
V gene: TRBV16; clone size: .; D gene: .; CDR3 length: 13; J gene: TRBJ1-6; CDR3 DNA: TGTGCCAGCAGTACCGCCTACAATTCACCCCTCCACTTT; CDR3 protein: CASSTAYNSPLHF
V gene: TRBV7-9; clone size: .; D gene: TRBD2; CDR3 length: 15; J gene: TRBJ2-7; CDR3 DNA: TGTGCCAGCAGGATTAGCGGGGGGGCAGAATACGAGCAGTACTTC; CDR3 protein: CASRISGGAEYEQYF
V gene: TRBV5-6; clone size: .; D gene: .; CDR3 length: 15; J gene: TRBJ2-7; CDR3 DNA: TGTGCCAGCAGCCCCATCACCGGGACACCTTCTGGTCAGTACTTC; CDR3 protein: CASSPITGTPSGQYF
V gene: TRBV18; clone size: .; D gene: TRBD1; CDR3 length: 15; J gene: TRBJ1-1; CDR3 DNA: TGTGCCAGCTCAAGTAGACAGGGGGAGGACACTGAAGCTTTCTTT; CDR3 protein: CASSSRQGEDTEAFF
V gene: TRBV28; clone size: .; D gene: .; CDR3 length: 16; J gene: TRBJ1-6; CDR3 DNA: TGTGCCAGCAGCCCCACGGGGGGCCAATATAATTCACCCCTCCACTTT; CDR3 protein: CASSPTGGQYNSPLHF
V gene: TRBV19; clone size: .; D gene: .; CDR3 length: 15; J gene: TRBJ1-3; CDR3 DNA: TGTGCGACAAGGCGGTCAGGGCCCCTTGGAAACACCATATATTTT; CDR3 protein: CATRRSGPLGNTIYF
V gene: TRBV2; clone size: .; D gene: .; CDR3 length: 14; J gene: TRBJ1-2; CDR3 DNA: TGTGCCAGCAGCTTGGACAGAGGGGACTATGGCTACACCTTC; CDR3 protein: CASSLDRGDYGYTF
V gene: TRBV14; clone size: .; D gene: .; CDR3 length: 18; J gene: TRBJ2-7; CDR3 DNA: TGTGCCAGCAGAAATGGGGGGTTCGACCGGCGCGGCTCCTACGAGCAGTACTTC; CDR3 protein: CASRNGGFDRRGSYEQYF
V gene: TRBV4-1; clone size: .; D gene: TRBD1; CDR3 length: 15; J gene: TRBJ1-1; CDR3 DNA: TGCGCCAGCAGCCAAGATCGGGACAGGGTGGCTGAAGCTTTCTTT; CDR3 protein: CASSQDRDRVAEAFF
V gene: TRBV3-1/TRBV3-2; clone size: .; D gene: .; CDR3 length: 12; J gene: TRBJ1-1; CDR3 DNA: TGTGCCAGCAGCCCGAGGCGGACAAGGGCTTTCTTT; CDR3 protein: CASSPRRTRAFF
V gene: TRBV6-6; clone size: once; D gene: TRBD1; CDR3 length: 12; J gene: TRBJ2-2; CDR3 DNA: TGTGCCAGCAGACGACAGGGTGGGGAGCTGTTTTTT; CDR3 protein: CASRRQGGELFF
V gene: TRBV4-2; clone size: .; D gene: .; CDR3 length: 13; J gene: TRBJ2-1; CDR3 DNA: TGTGCCAGCAGCGACGGACAGTACAATGAGCAGTTCTTC; CDR3 protein: CASSDGQYNEQFF
V gene: TRBV18; clone size: .; D gene: .; CDR3 length: 14; J gene: TRBJ1-5; CDR3 DNA: TGTGCCAGCCGGTCCCGACAAGCCAATCAGCCCCAGCATTTT; CDR3 protein: CASRSRQANQPQHF
V gene: TRBV6-2/TRBV6-3; clone size: .; D gene: TRBD2; CDR3 length: 15; J gene: TRBJ2-1; CDR3 DNA: TGTGCCAGCAGTTACGGCGGGGGGCAAGACAATGAGCAGTTCTTC; CDR3 protein: CASSYGGGQDNEQFF
V gene: TRBV19; clone size: .; D gene: TRBD1; CDR3 length: 15; J gene: TRBJ2-2; CDR3 DNA: TGTGCCAGTAGCCTCAGGGGGTCGAACACCGGGGAGCTGTTTTTT; CDR3 protein: CASSLRGSNTGELFF
V gene: TRBV19; clone size: .; D gene: TRBD2; CDR3 length: 15; J gene: TRBJ2-5; CDR3 DNA: TGTGCCAGTTCCCTCCAGCGGGGGGCGACCGAGACCCAGTACTTC; CDR3 protein: CASSLQRGATETQYF